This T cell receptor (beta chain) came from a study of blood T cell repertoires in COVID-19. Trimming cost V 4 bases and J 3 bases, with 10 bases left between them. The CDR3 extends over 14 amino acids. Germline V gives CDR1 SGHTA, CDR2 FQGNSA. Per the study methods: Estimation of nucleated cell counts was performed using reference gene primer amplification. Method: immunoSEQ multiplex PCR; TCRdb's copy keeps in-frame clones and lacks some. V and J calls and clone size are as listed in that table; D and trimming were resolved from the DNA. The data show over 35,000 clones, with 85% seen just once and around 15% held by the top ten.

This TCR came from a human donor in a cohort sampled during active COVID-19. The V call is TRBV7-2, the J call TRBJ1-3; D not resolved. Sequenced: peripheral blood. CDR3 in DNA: TGTGCCAGCAGCTCCTCCGTTTTTGGAAACACCATATATTTT. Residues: CASSSSVFGNTIYF.